What follows are 28 T cell receptor beta chains derived from one specimen sequenced in a study of blood T cells in healthy people across ages. A J-beta primer mix and a sample-barcoded 5' primer were used in a second PCR of about 7 to 12 cycles. TCRdb re-called the 5' RACE reads with MiXCR, one entry per CDR3 protein. The data show 1.2 million to 1.5 million distinct CDR3 sequences, around two fifths seen once. Specimen: blood. These TCRs come from a woman in her late teens or twenties in good health.

This clonotype showed up just a few times. This chain connects TRBV20-1 to TRBJ2-7; 9 bases agree with TRBD2. The CDR3 runs to 16 residues. Germline assignment: CDR1 DFQATT and CDR2 SNEGSKA (reference sequence). Trimming at V came to 3 bases and at J to 2 bases, leaving 11 bases not matched to a gene. Written as DNA, the CDR3 is TGCAGTGCTAGGAGGGCGACTAGCGGCTTGCCCTACGAGCAGTACTTC. Protein product: CSARRATSGLPYEQYF.

This clonotype was seen a few times. The rearrangement uses TRBV7-2 and TRBJ2-7; D is possibly TRBD2 (5 bases). CDR3 size: 15 residues. Trimming removed 2 bases from V and 1 base from J, with 12 bases in between. Germline V CDR1 and CDR2: SGHTA, FQGNSA. In DNA form, the CDR3 reads TGTGCCAGCAGCTTAACGGACTCGGAATCCTACGAGCAGTACTTC. Amino acid sequence: CASSLTDSESYEQYF.

This clonotype came up a few times. The chain joins TRBV7-2 to TRBJ1-1, with a weak D call TRBD1 (5 bases). The CDR3 has 14 residues. CDR1 SGHTA and CDR2 FQGNSA come from the germline V gene. V was trimmed by 4 bases and J by 3 bases, leaving 12 bases between them. CDR3 nucleotides: TGTGCCAGCAGCTACGGGGGAGGCTACACTGAAGCTTTCTTT. Translation gives CASSYGGGYTEAFF.

This clonotype was observed a handful of times. The V and J genes are TRBV20-1 and TRBJ2-7; 10 bases map to TRBD2. The germline V gene encodes CDR1 DFQATT and CDR2 SNEGSKA (reference sequence). After removal of 5 bases from V and 4 bases from J, the junction contained 5 bases not matched to a gene. The CDR3 contains 13 residues. The CDR3 DNA follows: TGCAGTGCTGGGACTAGCGCTATATACGAGCAGTACTTC. This sequence encodes CSAGTSAIYEQYF.

On this clonotype itself: Mismatch with germline at one junction end may stem from a read error. The J gene is TRBJ2-3, the V gene TRBV6-6; 9 nucleotides align to TRBD1. CDR1 is MNHNY, CDR2 SVGAGI, per germline (reference sequence). The CDR3 is 14 residues long. The CDR3 is CASSRGQGWDTRYF. The CDR3 nucleotides read TGTGCCAGCAGCCGTGGACAGGGGTGGGATACGCGGTATTTT.

The J gene is TRBJ2-1, the V gene TRBV5-1; no reliable D call. In germline, CDR1 is SGHRS, CDR2 YFSETQ. V lost 0 bases to trimming and J lost 1 base, with 8 bases between them. This CDR3 contains 15 residues. In DNA form, the CDR3 reads TGCGCCAGCAGCTTGGCCAGCGAGTCCTACAATGAGCAGTTCTTC. Its protein product is CASSLASESYNEQFF.

This sequence joins TRBV20-1 and TRBJ2-3; tentative D call: TRBD2 (5 bases). The CDR3 length is 12 residues. In germline, CDR1 is DFQATT, CDR2 SNEGSKA (reference sequence). Trimming pared 5 bases from V and 4 bases from J, leaving 10 bases between. This chain's CDR3 is CSASRASDTQYF. DNA of the CDR3: TGCAGTGCTTCGAGGGCCTCAGATACGCAGTATTTT.

The rearrangement uses TRBV5-1 and TRBJ2-7; a weak D match, TRBD2 (5 bases). CDR1 SGHRS and CDR2 YFSETQ come from the germline V gene. This CDR3 is 16 amino acids long. V gave up 0 bases and J gave up 2 bases, with 15 bases separating them. CDR3 in amino acids: CASSLEGRAVPYEQYF. In nucleotides, the CDR3 is TGCGCCAGCAGCTTGGAAGGACGAGCGGTCCCCTACGAGCAGTACTTC.

This clonotype was detected only once. A much larger clone differs by one base, so this may be a read error. This chain joins TRBV10-3 and TRBJ2-7; TRBD2 is a possible D gene (5 bases). Germline CDR1 ENHRY, CDR2 SYGVKD. The CDR3 is 14 amino acids. The V and J ends lost 3 bases and 5 bases respectively, with 14 bases between them. The CDR3 region is CAISEGLARNEQYF. CDR3 DNA sequence: TGTGCCATCAGTGAAGGGTTAGCGCGCAACGAGCAGTACTTC.

This rearrangement joins TRBV6-5 to TRBJ1-5; D ambiguous. This CDR3 is 15 amino acids long. The V gene lost 0 bases and the J gene lost 5 bases, with 11 bases spanning the gap. Germline V gene data show CDR1 as MNHEY and CDR2 as SVGAGI. CDR3 in DNA: TGTGCCAGCAGTTACTCGAAGAATCAGGATCAGCCCCAGCATTTT. Amino acid sequence: CASSYSKNQDQPQHF.

The V and J genes are TRBV10-3 and TRBJ1-4, with 7 bases fitting TRBD1. Germline CDR1 and CDR2: ENHRY and SYGVKD. Losses at the gene ends were 0 bases for V and 4 bases for J; bases not matched to a gene: 2. The CDR3 extends over 15 amino acids. The CDR3 sequence: CAISESQGVNEKLFF. CDR3 nucleotide sequence: TGTGCCATCAGTGAGTCTCAGGGGGTTAATGAAAAACTGTTTTTT.

The rearrangement uses TRBV28 and TRBJ2-5; TRBD1 aligns across 7 bases. The CDR3 is 16 amino acids. V dropped 6 bases and J dropped 2; count of bases not matched to a gene: 12. The germline gives CDR1 MDHEN, CDR2 SYDVKM. The CDR3 DNA sequence: TGTGCCAGCAGAATAGGGACGGACAGGCGACAAGAGACCCAGTACTTC. Its protein product is CASRIGTDRRQETQYF.

This clonotype was counted ten times or more. The chain is built from TRBV12-3 or TRBV12-4 and TRBJ2-7; the match to TRBD2 covers 8 bases. The CDR3 spans 14 residues. The V segment lost 2 bases and the J segment 6 bases; nucleotides outside the gene matches: 6. The CDR3 sequence is CASSLSAGDVEQYF. CDR3 bases: TGTGCCAGCAGTTTATCAGCGGGAGACGTCGAGCAGTACTTC.

CDR3 residues: CASSVAGDDTQYF. The CDR3 DNA sequence: TGCGCCAGCTCCGTAGCGGGGGATGATACGCAGTATTTT. J is TRBJ2-3 and V is TRBV10-1, with 9 bases identical to TRBD2. Trimming removed 8 bases from V and 6 bases from J; junction bases left unmatched: 6. The CDR3 runs to 13 residues. Germline lookup yields CDR1 WNHNN and CDR2 SYGVQD (reference sequence).

The chain recombines TRBV24-1 with TRBJ2-4; 7 positions match TRBD2. The J call is doubtful: the DNA matches TRBJ2-7 better. CDR1 and CDR2 from the germline V gene are KGHDR and SFDVKD. This CDR3 spans 14 amino acids. In DNA form, the CDR3 reads TGTGCCACCAGTGAGTCGTCAGGGAGGGGCGAGCAGTACTTC. This codes for CATSESSGRGEQYF.

This clonotype appeared a few times. The chain couples TRBV4-1 to TRBJ2-7, with D uncertain. Germline V gives CDR1 MGHRA, CDR2 YSYEKL. The CDR3 consists of 15 residues. V shed 0 bases and J shed 2 bases, with 11 bases lying between them. CDR3 in amino acids: CASSQDRHPTYEQYF. The CDR3 DNA follows: TGCGCCAGCAGCCAAGATCGGCACCCTACCTACGAGCAGTACTTC.

This chain links TRBV25-1 with TRBJ1-1; the match to TRBD1 covers 7 bases. V lost 5 bases and J lost 4; bases outside the gene matches: 10. Per the germline V gene, CDR1 is MGHDK and CDR2 is SYGVNS. The CDR3 totals 15 residues. CDR3 residues: CASSRQGVTGTEAFF. CDR3 bases: TGTGCCAGCAGTAGACAGGGTGTCACGGGCACTGAAGCTTTCTTT.

This chain joins TRBV2 and TRBJ2-1; perhaps TRBD2 as D (6 bases). V shed 4 bases and J shed 2 bases, with 12 bases lying between them. Germline CDR1 is SNHLY and CDR2 is FYNNEI. The CDR3 has 15 residues. CDR3 in amino acids: CASSVSAGAYNEQFF. CDR3 sequence (DNA): TGTGCCAGCAGTGTGTCAGCGGGCGCCTACAATGAGCAGTTCTTC.

This clonotype was detected a few times. V and J are TRBV7-9 and TRBJ2-5; D gene uncertain. Germline V gene sequence: CDR1 SEHNR, CDR2 FQNEAQ (reference sequence). The CDR3 is made up of 13 amino acids. V gave up 5 bases and J gave up 2 bases, with 9 bases separating them. This CDR3 reads CASSRPEQETQYF. For the CDR3, the DNA is TGTGCCAGCAGCCGCCCTGAGCAAGAGACCCAGTACTTC. Full variable domain (outside the CDR3, taken from reference TRBV7-9 and TRBJ2-5): DTGVSQNPRHKITKRGQNVTFRCDPISEHNRLYWYRQTLGQGPEFLTYFQNEAQLEKSRLLSDRFSAERPKGSFSTLEIQRTEQGDSAMYLCASSRPEQETQYFGPGTRLLVL.

CDR3 loop: CASSLSPGRSGANVLTF. The CDR3 DNA is TGTGCCAGCAGTCTCTCCCCGGGTCGCTCTGGGGCCAACGTCCTGACTTTC. V and J are TRBV28 and TRBJ2-6; D is unresolved. V lost 5 bases, J lost 0 bases, and 14 bases lay in between. The CDR3 has 17 residues. Per germline, CDR1 MDHEN and CDR2 SYDVKM.

Only a few counts were recorded for this clonotype. In nucleotides, the CDR3 is TGCGCCAGCAGCTCCCTAGCGGAGCGCACAGATACGCAGTATTTT. Protein: CASSSLAERTDTQYF. The gene calls are TRBV5-1 and TRBJ2-3, with 7 bases identical to TRBD2. V shed 3 bases and J 1 base; nucleotides not matched to a gene: 5. The germline V gene has CDR1 SGHRS and CDR2 YFSETQ. The CDR3 contains 15 residues.

The V gene is TRBV29-1, the J gene TRBJ1-1, with D hard to call. Deletions cut 4 bases from V and 7 bases from J, with 4 bases between. Germline CDR1 SQVTM, CDR2 ANQGSEA. The CDR3 is made up of 9 amino acids. This CDR3 reads CSVGGEAFF. The CDR3 nucleotides read TGCAGCGTTGGTGGTGAAGCTTTCTTT.

The J gene is TRBJ2-1, the V gene TRBV7-2; 14 bases agree with TRBD2. The length of the CDR3 is 18 residues. Germline V gene lookup returns CDR1 SGHTA and CDR2 FQGNSA. The J segment lost 3 bases and the V segment lost 3 bases, leaving 7 bases of the junction unmatched. The CDR3 coding sequence is TGTGCCAGCAGCTTGGGACTAGCGGGAGTATCTTACTACAATGAGCAGTTCTTC. It yields the protein CASSLGLAGVSYYNEQFF.

This chain links TRBV10-3 with TRBJ2-5; D gene unclear. The CDR3 is made up of 13 amino acids. V was clipped by 0 bases and J by 3 bases, with 5 bases between them. CDR1 and CDR2 from the germline V gene are ENHRY and SYGVKD. CDR3 amino acids: CAISESVKETQYF. The CDR3 DNA is TGTGCCATCAGTGAGTCCGTTAAAGAGACCCAGTACTTC.

The chain couples TRBV7-9 to TRBJ2-1; 15 nucleotides agree with TRBD2. The V gene end was trimmed by 1 base and the J gene end by 10 bases; junction bases not matched to a gene: 8. The germline V gene encodes CDR1 SEHNR and CDR2 FQNEAQ (reference sequence). The CDR3 totals 17 residues. Here the CDR3 DNA reads TGTGCCAGCAGCTTAGGGGATGGACTAGCGGGAGGGAACGAGCAGTTCTTC. Encoded protein: CASSLGDGLAGGNEQFF.

The chain recombines TRBV6-4 with TRBJ2-1; TRBD2 agrees at 14 bases. Germline trimming cut 6 bases from V and 14 bases from J; bases unmatched to any gene: 12. Per germline, CDR1 MRHNA and CDR2 SNTAGT. This CDR3 region has 15 residues. CDR3 loop: CASSPGTSGGQGKFF. CDR3 sequence (DNA): TGTGCCAGCAGCCCCGGGACTAGCGGGGGTCAGGGAAAGTTCTTC.

This clonotype was seen more than once but under ten times. The gene calls are TRBV18 and TRBJ2-7, with 9 nucleotides matching TRBD1. Germline CDR1 and CDR2: KGHSH and LQKENI. Trimming cost V 3 bases and J 4 bases; bases outside gene matches: 7. This CDR3 comprises 15 residues. The CDR3 sequence is CASSPQGQGGYEQYF. In nucleotides, the CDR3 is TGTGCCAGCTCACCCCAGGGACAGGGTGGGTACGAGCAGTACTTC.

The V call is TRBV5-5, the J call TRBJ1-2; D ambiguous. V was pared by 0 bases and J by 2 bases, with 8 bases between. The CDR3 contains 14 residues. Germline values: CDR1 SGHKS, CDR2 YYEKEE (reference sequence). CDR3 in DNA: TGTGCCAGCAGCTTGGCCCCCGCAAACTATGGCTACACCTTC. It translates to CASSLAPANYGYTF.